A selection of T cell receptor beta chains follows, all from one sample in a study of blood T cells in healthy people across ages. TCRdb analysed the 5' RACE reads with MiXCR anew, one entry per CDR3 protein. The table lists some 1.6 million distinct CDR3 sequences, approximately 32% of them singletons. Sequenced sample: blood. Receptors originate from a woman in her thirties in good health. Each CDR3 is given with its conserved first and last residue. D genes are given only for firm matches. A row's size may be missing; if present it is once, few, many or a size class.

d_call,v_call,j_call,clone_size,cdr3_nt,cdr3_aa
.,TRBV20-1,TRBJ2-7,few,TGCAGTGCGAGGACTGCAACCTACGAGCAGTACTTC,CSARTATYEQYF
.,TRBV6-1,TRBJ1-5,.,TGTGCCAGCAGTGAGGGGTTTGGGGGCCAGCCCCAGCATTTT,CASSEGFGGQPQHF
TRBD2,TRBV2,TRBJ2-5,.,TGTGCCAGCAGGGACACTAGCGGGGGGGCTAAGACCCAGTACTTC,CASRDTSGGAKTQYF
.,TRBV20-1,TRBJ2-3,few,TGCAGTGCTCCCCTGAGTATGAGCGGACACACAGATACGCAGTATTTT,CSAPLSMSGHTDTQYF
TRBD2,TRBV27,TRBJ2-5,.,TGTGCCAGCGGTGAACTGGGGACTAGCGGGGGCGGAGAGACCCAGTACTTC,CASGELGTSGGGETQYF
TRBD1,TRBV3-1,TRBJ1-5,few,TGTGCCAGCAGCCAACAGGGGGCTAGGGGCAATCAGCCCCAGCATTTT,CASSQQGARGNQPQHF
TRBD1,TRBV30,TRBJ1-5,.,TGTGCCTGGAGTGTTCCAGGGGGTAATCAGCCCCAGCATTTT,CAWSVPGGNQPQHF
.,TRBV5-1,TRBJ2-1,few,TGCGCCAGCAGCTTTAGCGGAGATTCCTACAATGAGCAGTTCTTC,CASSFSGDSYNEQFF
.,TRBV20-1,TRBJ2-1,few,TGCAGTGCTAGCGGCGGAGATAGCTCCTACAATGAGCAGTTCTTC,CSASGGDSSYNEQFF
TRBD1,TRBV5-1,TRBJ1-5,.,TGCGCCAGCAGCGAGGGACAGGCGGGACTCAATCTGCCCCAGCATTTT,CASSEGQAGLNLPQHF
.,TRBV20-1,TRBJ1-5,.,TGCAGTGCCAGTGGGACCCATAAGCCCCAGCATTTT,CSASGTHKPQHF
.,TRBV27,TRBJ2-7,few,TGCGCCAGCAGCCCGACTAGTTTTCCCTACGAGCAGTACTTC,CASSPTSFPYEQYF
.,TRBV7-9,TRBJ1-4,.,TGTGCCAGCAGCTTATGGCGAGGGTTATCGCCAGGACGTAAAAATGAAAAACTGTTTTTT,CASSLWRGLSPGRKNEKLFF
TRBD1,TRBV7-8,TRBJ2-1,once,TGTGCCAGCAGCCCCCGGGACAGCCCCAATGAGCAGTTCTTC,CASSPRDSPNEQFF
.,TRBV12-3/TRBV12-4,TRBJ1-4,few,TGTGCCAGCAGTGCACCGAGAACTAATGAAAAACTGTTTTTT,CASSAPRTNEKLFF
.,TRBV2,TRBJ1-1,.,TGTGCCAGCAGCGGTGGTGAGAAAAGCGAGATGAACACTGAAGCTTTCTTT,CASSGGEKSEMNTEAFF
TRBD2,TRBV3-1,TRBJ2-3,many,TGTGCCTCGGCTAGCGGGAGGGTAGATACGCAGTATTTT,CASASGRVDTQYF
.,TRBV12-3/TRBV12-4,TRBJ2-3,.,TGTGCCAGCTCGGCCGGGGGAAGTACCGATGCGGAGTATTTT,CASSAGGSTDAEYF
.,TRBV20-1,TRBJ2-7,.,TGCAGTGCTTATTCAAATTCATACGAGCAGTACTTC,CSAYSNSYEQYF
TRBD2,TRBV20-1,TRBJ2-2,.,TGCAGTGCTAGAGATGAGGATAGCGGGTACACCGGGGAGCTGTTTTTT,CSARDEDSGYTGELFF
TRBD1,TRBV5-1,TRBJ1-2,few,TGCGCCAGCAGACAGGGGAAAGGTGATGGCTACACCTTC,CASRQGKGDGYTF
.,TRBV2,TRBJ2-6,few,TGTGCCAGCCTAATAGACTCTGGGGCCAACGTCCTGACTTTC,CASLIDSGANVLTF
TRBD2,TRBV11-1,TRBJ2-1,many,TGTGCCAGCAGCTCAACTAGCGGGAGGGCGGGTGAGCAGTTCTTC,CASSSTSGRAGEQFF
.,TRBV29-1,TRBJ1-1,.,TGCAGCGTTGGTAGGGGATCTTACACTGAAGCTTTCTTT,CSVGRGSYTEAFF
.,TRBV18,TRBJ1-1,.,TGTGCCAGCTCACCTACAGGGTATGAAGCTTTCTTT,CASSPTGYEAFF
TRBD2,TRBV15,TRBJ2-1,.,TGTGCCACCAGCAGAGCAGATGGTGCAGCGGGATCCTCCTACAATGAGCAGTTCTTC,CATSRADGAAGSSYNEQFF
TRBD2,TRBV6-1,TRBJ2-7,few,TGTGCCAGCAGTGAAGGGTGGGGGGGTCCCGCCTACGAGCAGTACTTC,CASSEGWGGPAYEQYF
.,TRBV7-2,TRBJ1-1,few,TGTGCCAGCAGCTTAGCGCGGGGACATGAAGCTTTCTTT,CASSLARGHEAFF
.,TRBV7-2,TRBJ1-1,.,TGTGCCTGCAGCTTTAGGACTGAAGCTTTCTTT,CACSFRTEAFF
.,TRBV29-1,TRBJ1-2,.,TGCAGCGTTTATAATCTATTCCAGGGGCGAAACTATGGCTACACCTTC,CSVYNLFQGRNYGYTF
TRBD2,TRBV7-3,TRBJ2-5,few,TGTGCCAGCAGCTTAGGTGCGGGGGGAGGAGAGACCCAGTACTTC,CASSLGAGGGETQYF
.,TRBV11-2,TRBJ1-5,.,TGTGCCAGCAGCTTAGAGGTAGATAATAGCAATCAGCCCCAGCATTTT,CASSLEVDNSNQPQHF
TRBD2,TRBV4-2,TRBJ2-3,many,TGTGCCAGCAGCCAAGAGTACCGCGGGGGATCCACAGATACGCAGTATTTT,CASSQEYRGGSTDTQYF
.,TRBV6-6,TRBJ1-6,.,TGTGCCAGCAATATATGGGATTCACCCCTCCACTTT,CASNIWDSPLHF
.,TRBV2,TRBJ2-3,.,TGTGCCAGCAGCGGGACGGTAGTAGCAGATACGCAGTATTTT,CASSGTVVADTQYF
.,TRBV15,TRBJ1-4,few,TGTGCCACCAGCAGAGTTAATGGACTGTTTTTT,CATSRVNGLFF
TRBD2,TRBV6-6,TRBJ2-5,.,TGTGCCAGCAGTTACTTAGCGGGGGCAAAAGAGACCCAGTACTTC,CASSYLAGAKETQYF
TRBD2,TRBV5-1,TRBJ2-1,many,TGCGCCAGCAGCTTCGGACTAGCGGGAGTCAATGAGCAGTTCTTC,CASSFGLAGVNEQFF
.,TRBV18,TRBJ2-1,.,TGTGCCAGCTCACCCCGACTAGGACCTTTCAGTGAGCAGTTCTTC,CASSPRLGPFSEQFF
.,TRBV19,TRBJ2-2,.,TGTGCCAGTTCTACGGACAGGAACACCGGGGAGCTGTTTTTT,CASSTDRNTGELFF
.,TRBV9,TRBJ1-5,.,TGTGCCAGCAGCGTAGGCGGTAGGGGCCATCCCCAGCATTTT,CASSVGGRGHPQHF
TRBD2,TRBV7-3,TRBJ2-3,.,TGTGCCAGCAGCTTAAAGGGCCGGGCTAGCGGATACACAGATACGCAGTATTTT,CASSLKGRASGYTDTQYF
TRBD2,TRBV7-6,TRBJ2-3,.,TGTGCCAGCAGCTTAGTCGCTAGCGGGGGAGTTACAGATACGCAGTATTTT,CASSLVASGGVTDTQYF
.,TRBV5-1,TRBJ1-2,.,TGCGCCAGCAGCTCCAGAGGCGATGGCTACACCTTC,CASSSRGDGYTF
.,TRBV6-1,TRBJ2-3,.,TGTGCCAGCAGTGAAGGCCCCCTGAGCGGGGATACGCAGTATTTT,CASSEGPLSGDTQYF
.,TRBV18,TRBJ2-5,.,TGTGCCAGCTCTTCGGACTACATCAGTCAAGAGACCCAGTACTTC,CASSSDYISQETQYF
TRBD1,TRBV7-2,TRBJ2-1,.,TGTGCCAGCAGCTATAAGACAGGGACCTTTTTATACAATGAGCAGTTCTTC,CASSYKTGTFLYNEQFF
.,TRBV15,TRBJ2-5,.,TGTGCCACCAGCAGAGATATGGGGTACCAAGAGACCCAGTACTTC,CATSRDMGYQETQYF
TRBD1,TRBV5-1,TRBJ1-6,.,TGCGCCAGCAGCTTGGAACAGGGGGTGAGTTCACCCCTCCACTTT,CASSLEQGVSSPLHF
.,TRBV7-3,TRBJ2-5,.,TGTGCCAGCAGCCAGGGTCAGGGTTTTTCGTGGACCCAGTACTTC,CASSQGQGFSWTQYF
.,TRBV4-1,TRBJ2-7,few,TGCGCCAGCAGCCACCCGACCGAGCAGTACTTC,CASSHPTEQYF
.,TRBV12-3/TRBV12-4,TRBJ2-7,.,TGTGCCAGCAGTTTTAAGGAGGGCTACGAGCAGTACTTC,CASSFKEGYEQYF